The rows below give T cell receptor beta chains drawn from one sample of a study of OX40 agonist ivuxolimab in advanced cancers. Libraries were prepared by immunoSEQ multiplex PCR; TCRdb keeps only in-frame clonotypes and omits some of them. The sample shows 55,000 to 70,000 clones, 80% to 90% of them seen only once. The sample in question was CD4+ or CD8+ T cells sorted from blood, obtained in a trial of the OX40 agonist ivuxolimab. Source of these receptors: an adult with an advanced solid tumor such as melanoma, head and neck, liver or kidney cancer. The CDR3 runs from the conserved cysteine through the conserved F or W. The D gene is left open where the match is weak. A row's size may be missing; if present it is once, few, many or a size class.

TRBJ2-7	.	.	TRBV29-1	CSAQGGGEFYEQYF	TGCAGCGCCCAGGGAGGGGGGGAATTCTACGAGCAGTACTTC
TRBJ2-3	.	TRBD2	TRBV5-8	CASSFSGGGTDTQYF	TGTGCCAGCAGCTTTTCTGGGGGGGGGACAGATACGCAGTATTTT
TRBJ2-1	.	TRBD2	TRBV11-1	CASSPGTSGGAHEQFF	TGTGCCAGCAGCCCCGGGACTAGCGGGGGGGCCCATGAGCAGTTCTTC
TRBJ2-7	.	TRBD2	TRBV4-3	CASSQAPGLASEQYF	TGCGCCAGCAGCCAAGCCCCGGGACTAGCGAGCGAGCAGTACTTC
TRBJ1-2	.	.	TRBV29-1	CSVEDVNGYTF	TGCAGCGTTGAAGATGTCAATGGCTACACCTTC
TRBJ1-1	.	TRBD1	TRBV5-1	CASSSGQGGEFAEAFF	TGCGCCAGCAGCTCCGGACAGGGAGGCGAGTTCGCTGAAGCTTTCTTT
TRBJ1-4	.	TRBD1	TRBV5-4	CASSRQGARYEKLFF	TGTGCCAGCAGCAGACAGGGGGCGAGGTATGAAAAACTGTTTTTT
TRBJ2-2	.	TRBD1	TRBV7-9	CASSARQGRNTGELFF	TGTGCCAGCAGCGCCCGACAGGGAAGGAACACCGGGGAGCTGTTTTTT
TRBJ1-6	.	TRBD1	TRBV5-6	CASSENVGQRNSPLHF	TGTGCCAGCAGCGAAAACGTGGGACAGAGAAATTCACCCCTCCACTTT
TRBJ1-4	.	.	TRBV6-1	CASSEGQQEKLFF	TGTGCCAGCAGTGAAGGTCAACAGGAAAAACTGTTTTTT
TRBJ2-5	.	.	TRBV5-4	CASSLGGLQETQYF	TGTGCCAGCAGCTTGGGGGGACTCCAAGAGACCCAGTACTTC
TRBJ1-1	once	TRBD1	TRBV2	CASSEATGGVDEAFF	TGTGCCAGCAGTGAAGCCACAGGGGGCGTGGATGAAGCTTTCTTT
TRBJ2-5	.	.	TRBV6-5	CASSSPGMGKQYF	TGTGCCAGCAGTTCCCCAGGAATGGGGAAGCAGTACTTC
TRBJ1-2	.	TRBD1	TRBV30	CAWETGGNYGYTF	TGTGCCTGGGAGACAGGGGGTAACTATGGCTACACCTTC
TRBJ1-1	.	TRBD1	TRBV5-1	CASSGRTGGHDMNTEAFF	TGCGCCAGCAGCGGCAGGACAGGGGGCCATGATATGAACACTGAAGCTTTCTTT
TRBJ1-2	.	TRBD1	TRBV5-1	CASSLAGGNGYTF	TGCGCCAGCAGCTTAGCAGGGGGAAATGGCTACACCTTC
TRBJ2-3	.	.	TRBV19	CASSPDRTSTDTQYF	TGTGCCAGTAGTCCCGACAGAACTAGCACAGATACGCAGTATTTT
TRBJ1-5	.	.	TRBV18	CASSPFGVRNQPQHF	TGTGCCAGCTCACCATTCGGGGTACGGAATCAGCCCCAGCATTTT
TRBJ2-1	.	TRBD1	TRBV6-4	CASSDSRGGQGGYNEQFF	TGTGCCAGCAGTGACTCGAGAGGGGGACAGGGGGGTTACAATGAGCAGTTCTTC
TRBJ2-7	.	.	TRBV11-2	CASSLVAEGGYEQYF	TGTGCCAGCAGCTTAGTGGCAGAGGGCGGTTACGAGCAGTACTTC
TRBJ2-7	.	TRBD1	TRBV30	CAWSVPGIRKGASREQYF	TGTGCCTGGAGTGTACCGGGTATAAGAAAGGGGGCGTCGAGAGAGCAGTACTTC
TRBJ2-1	.	.	TRBV27	CASSFRGPGNEQFF	TGTGCCAGCAGTTTCCGAGGGCCAGGGAATGAGCAGTTCTTC
TRBJ1-1	.	.	TRBV6-1	CASSAPRGGEAFF	TGTGCCAGCAGTGCCCCCCGGGGGGGTGAAGCTTTCTTT
TRBJ2-5	.	TRBD2	TRBV6-5	CASRASGQETQYF	TGTGCCAGCAGAGCTAGCGGCCAAGAGACCCAGTACTTC
TRBJ1-2	.	TRBD1	TRBV15	CATSPRTGNYGYTF	TGTGCCACCAGCCCGCGGACAGGGAACTATGGCTACACCTTC
TRBJ1-2	.	.	TRBV5-1	CASSLDSGTYIYGYTF	TGCGCCAGCAGCTTGGACTCCGGGACATACATCTATGGCTACACCTTC
TRBJ1-5	medium-sized	.	TRBV2	CAGGTVSNQPQHF	TGTGCCGGCGGGACGGTTAGCAATCAGCCCCAGCATTTT
TRBJ2-5	.	.	TRBV7-8	CASSLAWGAVRETQYF	TGTGCCAGCAGCTTAGCGTGGGGGGCTGTGAGGGAGACCCAGTACTTC
TRBJ1-3	few	.	TRBV27	CASSLSRPDSGNTIYF	TGTGCCAGCAGTTTATCTAGGCCGGACTCTGGAAACACCATATATTTT
TRBJ2-2	.	.	TRBV19	CASRPRETTGELFF	TGTGCCAGTAGACCCCGGGAGACCACCGGGGAGCTGTTTTTT
TRBJ2-7	.	.	TRBV6-6	CATQRSALYEQYF	TGTGCCACACAGCGGTCAGCCCTCTACGAGCAGTACTTC
TRBJ1-1	.	.	TRBV5-4	CASRAGAEAFF	TGTGCCAGCAGGGCAGGGGCTGAAGCTTTCTTT
TRBJ2-3	once	.	TRBV9	CASSVGVRDTQYF	TGTGCCAGCAGCGTAGGGGTGAGAGATACGCAGTATTTT
TRBJ2-1	.	TRBD1	TRBV2	CATSPTGSYNEQFF	TGTGCCACATCTCCGACAGGGAGCTACAATGAGCAGTTCTTC
TRBJ2-7	.	.	TRBV2	CASSPLGRNIYEQYF	TGTGCCAGCAGTCCCCTGGGGAGGAACATATACGAGCAGTACTTC
TRBJ2-7	once	TRBD1	TRBV4-1	CASSQGDRVGYEQYF	TGCGCCAGCAGCCAAGGAGACAGGGTGGGATACGAGCAGTACTTC
TRBJ1-1	.	TRBD1	TRBV19	CASSRGQGAEAFF	TGTGCCAGTAGCCGTGGACAGGGGGCTGAAGCTTTCTTT
TRBJ2-3	.	TRBD2	TRBV7-8	CASSLYRILAGGADTQYF	TGTGCCAGCAGCTTATACCGCATACTAGCGGGAGGTGCAGATACGCAGTATTTT
TRBJ1-3	.	.	TRBV30	CAWSLGSRNTIYF	TGTGCCTGGAGTTTGGGCAGCCGAAACACCATATATTTT